These 16 T cell receptor beta chains originate from one sample sequenced in a study of blood T cell repertoires in COVID-19. Clones were read by immunoSEQ multiplex PCR, and TCRdb kept only the in-frame ones, dropping some. Found here are fewer than 150,000 clones, about 88% of them singletons; the top ten hold about 3%. The sequenced sample consisted of peripheral blood. Receptors were obtained from a man aged 40-55 years with acute or convalescent COVID-19.

This clone has just a few counts. The chain recombines TRBV7-2 with TRBJ2-7; tentatively, D is TRBD2 (7 bases). The CDR3 sequence is 14 residues long. V was trimmed by 3 bases and J by 7 bases, leaving 16 bases between them. Germline V gene lookup returns CDR1 SGHTA and CDR2 FQGNSA. The CDR3 region is CASSFRNGGPEQYF. The CDR3 region has the DNA TGTGCCAGCAGCTTTCGTAACGGGGGGCCTGAGCAGTACTTC.

This chain uses TRBV10-3 with TRBJ1-2; D may be TRBD1 (5 bases). Trimming cost V 2 bases and J 3 bases, with 13 bases left between them. The CDR3 has 15 amino acids. The germline CDR1 and CDR2 sequences are ENHRY and SYGVKD. The CDR3 here is CAISEEDDSDYGYTF. The CDR3 DNA reads TGTGCCATCAGTGAGGAAGACGACAGTGACTATGGCTACACCTTC.

V gene TRBV25-1 combines with J gene TRBJ2-6, with 7 bases identical to TRBD1. Germline lookup yields CDR1 MGHDK and CDR2 SYGVNS. The CDR3 totals 17 residues. V shed 4 bases, J shed 0 bases, and the junction held 6 bases outside the gene matches. Here the CDR3 reads CASSAHGTASGANVLTF. The CDR3 DNA reads TGTGCCAGCAGTGCCCACGGGACAGCCTCTGGGGCCAACGTCCTGACTTTC.

This clone was counted between two and nine times. The chain joins TRBV6-5 to TRBJ1-2; 8 nucleotides line up with TRBD1. The CDR3 loop spans 14 amino acids. CDR1 and CDR2 from the germline V gene are MNHEY and SVGAGI. V trimming: 5 bases; J trimming: 4 bases; junction bases outside the gene matches: 6. CDR3 amino acids: CASSPGQAPYGYTF. CDR3 nucleotides: TGTGCCAGCAGTCCGGGACAGGCTCCCTATGGCTACACCTTC.

V is TRBV2 and J is TRBJ2-3; D unclear. V was clipped by 2 bases and J by 2 bases, with 5 bases between them. This CDR3 is built from 13 residues. Germline CDR1 SNHLY, CDR2 FYNNEI. CDR3 coding DNA: TGTGCCAGCAGTGAAACTATCACAGATACGCAGTATTTT. Encoded protein: CASSETITDTQYF.

V gene TRBV6-5 combines with J gene TRBJ1-1; D gene unclear. CDR3 length: 14 residues. CDR1 and CDR2 from the germline V gene are MNHEY and SVGAGI. V shed 2 bases and J shed 7 bases, with 14 bases lying between them. This chain's CDR3 is CASSYTYQANEAFF. The CDR3 coding sequence is TGTGCCAGCAGTTACACGTACCAGGCCAATGAAGCTTTCTTT.

In this sample, this clone turned up once. The V gene is TRBV27, the J gene TRBJ1-1; D perhaps matches TRBD1 (5 bases). The germline V gene encodes CDR1 MNHEY and CDR2 SMNVEV (reference sequence). Deletions cut 4 bases from V and 1 base from J, with 10 bases between. There are 14 residues in the CDR3. Here the CDR3 reads CASSSGGGNTEAFF. The CDR3 DNA reads as TGTGCCAGCAGTTCGGGGGGAGGGAACACTGAAGCTTTCTTT.

This chain uses TRBV24-1 with TRBJ2-3, with D possibly TRBD2 on 6 matching bases. The germline V gene has CDR1 KGHDR and CDR2 SFDVKD. Trimming left V 4 bases short and J 6 bases short, with 16 bases between. The CDR3 runs to 15 residues. The CDR3 DNA sequence: TGTGCCACCAGTGAATACAGACTAGGTAGCGATACGCAGTATTTT. This encodes CATSEYRLGSDTQYF.

This clone was seen a single time. V usage is TRBV10-3 and J usage is TRBJ2-1, with 10 bases aligning to TRBD2. V lost 5 bases, J lost 8 bases, and 9 bases stayed unmatched. CDR3 length: 15 residues. The germline CDR1 and CDR2 sequences are ENHRY and SYGVKD. CDR3 DNA: TGTGCCATCAGTTTAGCGGGGGGACCTTCGGATGAGCAGTTCTTC. Protein product: CAISLAGGPSDEQFF.

This chain uses TRBV4-2 with TRBJ2-2; TRBD2 matches at 7 bases. Losses at the gene ends were 1 base for V and 0 bases for J; bases not matched to a gene: 5. The V gene's germline CDR1 is LGHNA and CDR2 YNFKEQ. This CDR3 is 17 amino acids long. The CDR3 DNA sequence: TGTGCCAGCAGCCAAGTACCCGCGGGGGCGAACACCGGGGAGCTGTTTTTT. Its translation is CASSQVPAGANTGELFF.

This sequence joins TRBV10-3 and TRBJ1-3, with 7 bases that match TRBD1. With 8 bases clipped from V and 2 bases from J, the junction kept 6 bases outside the gene matches. Germline V gene data show CDR1 as ENHRY and CDR2 as SYGVKD. The CDR3 spans 14 residues. The CDR3 loop is CAIGDREAGNTIYF. The CDR3 DNA is TGTGCCATCGGCGACAGGGAGGCTGGAAACACCATATATTTT.

The J gene is TRBJ2-3, the V gene TRBV4-1; 9 bases line up with TRBD2. CDR1 is MGHRA, CDR2 YSYEKL, per germline. Trimming removed 1 base from V and 2 bases from J; junction bases left unmatched: 4. The CDR3 loop spans 16 amino acids. Here the CDR3 reads CASSQVTSGATDTQYF. CDR3 in DNA: TGCGCCAGCAGCCAAGTGACTAGCGGAGCCACAGATACGCAGTATTTT.

The DNA of the CDR3 is TGTGCCAGTAGCAGGGACAGGGGGAATGAAAAACTGTTTTTT. Its translation is CASSRDRGNEKLFF. The V and J genes are TRBV19 and TRBJ1-4; TRBD1 aligns across 11 bases. Trimming at V came to 6 bases and at J to 5 bases, leaving 2 bases not matched to a gene. Per the germline V gene, CDR1 is LNHDA and CDR2 is SQIVND (reference sequence). CDR3 size: 14 residues.

This chain connects TRBV3-1 (or the pseudogene TRBV3-2) to TRBJ2-5; maybe TRBD2 (7 bases). The germline gives CDR1 LGHDT, CDR2 YNNKEL (reference sequence). The CDR3 extends over 17 amino acids. V dropped 0 bases and J dropped 5 bases, with 19 bases sitting between them. CDR3: CASSQDRGAVPKETQYF. The DNA of the CDR3 is TGTGCCAGCAGCCAAGACCGGGGGGCCGTTCCAAAGGAGACCCAGTACTTC.

The V gene is TRBV2, the J gene TRBJ1-6; D may be TRBD1 (5 bases). This CDR3 contains 18 residues. Per germline, CDR1 SNHLY and CDR2 FYNNEI. With 8 bases removed from V and 0 bases from J, the gap between germline ends came to 20 bases. The CDR3 bases are TGTGCCAGCCAGATAACCGGGACTCATAGCTCCTATAATTCACCCCTCCACTTT. Its translation: CASQITGTHSSYNSPLHF.

V usage is TRBV21-1 and J usage is TRBJ1-2; TRBD1, as called in the table, went unchecked against the DNA. TRBV21-1 is an annotated pseudogene. CDR3 length: 15 amino acids. The DNA of the CDR3 is TGTGCCAGCAGCAAAGTTAACAGGCCCCAATATGGCTACACCTTC. It translates to CASSKVNRPQYGYTF.